One and the same sample provided the 23 T cell receptor beta chains below, sequenced in a study of regulatory T cells in long-lasting Graves disease. Building the TCR beta libraries relied on iRepertoire HTBI primers, and CDR3 regions underwent Arm-PCR. TCRdb re-called the multiplex PCR reads through MiXCR, storing one row per CDR3 protein. The data show a few hundred thousand distinct CDR3 sequences, 14% seen once. The time point: newly diagnosed GD, antithyroid drugs for less than 3 months. Extracted RNA from PBMCs served as the source of the TCR library. This same sample was also part of a study on T cells in Graves' hyperthyroidism and ophthalmopathy.

Specimen: peripheral blood mononuclear cells (PBMCs), collected at new diagnosis, from a patient treated with antithyroid drugs. These TCRs come from a woman aged 50 to 60 with Graves disease.

In regard to this clonotype: Given a much more abundant clone one base away, this may be a read error. The rearrangement joins TRBV5-1 to TRBJ2-7; D is ambiguous. Per germline, CDR1 SGHRS and CDR2 YFSETQ. The CDR3 loop spans 13 amino acids. CDR3 nucleotides: TGCGCCGGCAGCCCCGATGGCCGATACGAGCAGTACTTC. Its translation is CAGSPDGRYEQYF.

The chain links TRBV28 to TRBJ2-3; the match to TRBD1 covers 11 bases. With V trimmed by 6 bases and J by 4 bases, 9 bases remained unmatched. The germline gives CDR1 MDHEN, CDR2 SYDVKM. CDR3 length: 16 residues. In DNA, the CDR3 is TGTGCCAGCAGCTATGGACAGGGGGCTGTCGCAGATACGCAGTATTTT. Its protein is CASSYGQGAVADTQYF.

This clonotype appeared a few times. The chain uses TRBV9 and TRBJ2-1, with 9 bases matching TRBD2. Germline CDR1 SGDLS, CDR2 YYNGEE. V lost 4 bases to trimming and J lost 2 bases; unmatched junction nucleotides: 7. CDR3 length: 16 residues. The CDR3 protein is CASSTEGLAAYNEQFF. CDR3 DNA sequence: TGTGCCAGCAGCACCGAGGGACTAGCCGCCTACAATGAGCAGTTCTTC.

This clonotype was detected many times. The chain links TRBV10-3 to TRBJ2-1; 13 nucleotides line up with TRBD2. Per the germline V gene, CDR1 is ENHRY and CDR2 is SYGVKD. V lost 6 bases, J lost 7 bases, and 9 bases stayed unmatched. This CDR3 spans 16 amino acids. In nucleotides, the CDR3 is TGTGCCATCAGCTCCGGAACTAGCGGGAGGGCGAATGAGCAGTTCTTC. It is translated as CAISSGTSGRANEQFF.

This clonotype was detected a few times. V and J are TRBV7-6 and TRBJ2-5; D call uncertain. V lost 4 bases and J 5 bases, leaving 8 bases between the germline ends. CDR3 length: 12 residues. CDR1 and CDR2 from the germline V gene are SGHVS and FNYEAQ. The CDR3 nucleotides read TGTGCCAGCAGCTCCATAATGGAGACCCAGTACTTC. Its translation is CASSSIMETQYF.

V gene TRBV13 combines with J gene TRBJ1-1; TRBD1 matches at 8 bases. CDR3 length: 18 amino acids. Germline-derived CDR1 and CDR2 are PRHDT and FYEKMQ (reference sequence). V shed 2 bases, J shed 5 bases, and the junction held 16 bases outside the gene matches. The CDR3 spells CASSLIGGQGSWVTEAFF. The DNA of the CDR3 is TGTGCCAGCAGCTTAATAGGTGGACAGGGAAGTTGGGTGACTGAAGCTTTCTTT. The full variable domain, rest sourced from reference TRBV13 and TRBJ1-1, is AAGVIQSPRHLIKEKRETATLKCYPIPRHDTVYWYQQGPGQDPQFLISFYEKMQSDKGSIPDRFSAQQFSDYHSELNMSSLELGDSALYFCASSLIGGQGSWVTEAFFGQGTRLTVV.

This clonotype was detected many times. The CDR3 region is CATSEQGNGYTF. The CDR3 region has the DNA TGTGCCACCAGTGAACAAGGGAATGGCTACACCTTC. The J gene is TRBJ1-2, the V gene TRBV24-1; no reliable D call. The V end lost 4 bases, the J end lost 6 bases, and 8 bases lay between the germline ends. This CDR3 spans 12 amino acids. Germline V gene lookup returns CDR1 KGHDR and CDR2 SFDVKD.

A remark on this clonotype: Just one base apart from a much larger clone, this may be a read error. V gene TRBV5-5 combines with J gene TRBJ2-1, with a possible D match to TRBD2 (6 bases). The CDR3 has 17 amino acids. CDR1 and CDR2 (germline): SGHKS, YYEKEE (reference sequence). The CDR3 region has the DNA TGTGCCAGCAGCTTGGGGGGAGGCGGGACCCACGACAATGTGCAGTTCTTC. This gives the protein CASSLGGGGTHDNVQFF.

The gene calls are TRBV25-1 and TRBJ2-6; weak D call: TRBD2 (6 bases). Trimming removed 7 bases at V and 1 base at J, with 8 bases between. The CDR3 length is 14 residues. In germline, CDR1 is MGHDK, CDR2 SYGVNS. CDR3 sequence: CASNGGSGANVLTF. CDR3 sequence (DNA): TGTGCCAGCAATGGGGGGTCTGGGGCCAACGTCCTGACTTTC.

This clonotype was seen ten or more times. V and J are TRBV7-9 and TRBJ2-5; 15 nucleotides match TRBD2. The closer fit of TRBJ2-1 to the DNA end suggests the J call may be wrong. The CDR3 consists of 15 residues. Germline V CDR1 and CDR2: SEHNR, FQNEAQ (reference sequence). For the CDR3, the DNA is TGTGCCAGCAGGGGGACTAGCGGGAGGAGGAATGAGCAGTTCTTC. Its protein product is CASRGTSGRRNEQFF.

The table lists this clonotype with many counts. The rearrangement uses TRBV7-2 and TRBJ2-1; 7 bases map to TRBD2. Germline V gene data show CDR1 as SGHTA and CDR2 as FQGNSA. CDR3 length: 18 amino acids. The trim removed 5 bases at V and 2 bases at J, leaving 15 bases unmatched. Here the CDR3 reads CASSPKVPRDYPYNEQFF. In DNA form, the CDR3 reads TGTGCCAGCAGCCCGAAGGTCCCCCGGGACTATCCCTACAATGAGCAGTTCTTC.

The V gene is TRBV29-1, the J gene TRBJ2-2, with a tentative D call TRBD2 (6 bases). Per the germline V gene, CDR1 is SQVTM and CDR2 is ANQGSEA. The V end was cut by 7 bases, the J end by 5 bases, with 8 bases between. The CDR3 contains 11 residues. In DNA form, the CDR3 reads TGCAGCGCCGGGACTACCGGGGAGCTGTTTTTT. This translates into CSAGTTGELFF.

In regard to this clonotype: A much larger clone sits a single nucleotide away, making a read error possible. The genes are TRBV27 and TRBJ2-7; D is uncertain. Germline CDR1 and CDR2: MNHEY and SMNVEV (reference sequence). Between the trimmed V and J ends, which lost 5 bases and 7 bases, there was a span of 21 bases. The length of the CDR3 is 15 residues. The CDR3 loop reads CASSPDASSYNEQYF. CDR3 sequence (DNA): TGTGCCAGCAGTCCCGACGCGAGCTCCTACAATGAGCAGTACTTC.

This clonotype has just one count. A read error is possible here, since a much larger clone lies one base away. The final CDR3 position lacks the conserved phenylalanine or tryptophan, pointing to a likely read error. This chain joins TRBV12-5 and TRBJ2-4; the D gene is possibly TRBD1 (6 bases). Germline V CDR1 and CDR2: LGHNT, FRNRAP. CDR3 length: 13 residues. V lost 6 bases, J lost 7 bases, and 13 bases lay in between. The CDR3 here is CASGEYRENIQYL. CDR3 nucleotide sequence: TGTGCTAGTGGGGAATACAGGGAGAACATTCAGTACCTC.

This chain connects TRBV18 to TRBJ2-1, with 12 bases that match TRBD2. The CDR3 covers 15 residues. Germline V CDR1 and CDR2: KGHSH, LQKENI. V gave up 3 bases and J gave up 9 bases; unmatched junction bases: 6. The CDR3 reads CASSPTSGRYGEQFF. Written as DNA, the CDR3 is TGTGCCAGCTCACCGACTAGCGGGAGATATGGTGAGCAGTTCTTC.

This clonotype came up many times. The rearrangement uses TRBV7-3 and TRBJ2-1, with 9 bases identical to TRBD2. The V segment lost 5 bases and the J segment 7 bases; nucleotides outside the gene matches: 9. The germline gives CDR1 SGHTA, CDR2 FQGTGA. The CDR3 loop spans 15 amino acids. The CDR3 coding sequence is TGTGCCAGCAGCCCAGGGACTAGCCAAGGGAATGAGCAGTTCTTC. It encodes CASSPGTSQGNEQFF.

This clonotype was found many times. The J gene is TRBJ2-7, the V gene TRBV11-2; a possible D gene is TRBD1 (5 bases). The CDR3 is made up of 15 amino acids. Per the germline V gene, CDR1 is SGHAT and CDR2 is FQNNGV. The ends were cut back, 2 bases at V and 3 bases at J, with 14 bases in the middle. The CDR3 loop is CASSLQGLHGYEQYF. As DNA, the CDR3 is TGTGCCAGCAGCTTACAGGGATTACATGGCTACGAGCAGTACTTC.

This CDR3 is CASSGVWQETQYF. In nucleotides, the CDR3 is TGTGCCAGCAGTGGTGTTTGGCAAGAGACCCAGTACTTC. The chain is built from TRBV6-1 and TRBJ2-5, with D hard to call. The CDR3 extends over 13 amino acids. Trimming took 4 bases from V and 2 from J, leaving 8 bases between them. From germline, CDR1 is MNHNS and CDR2 SASEGT.

Comment on this clonotype: A clone one base away is much larger, so this may be a read error. Because the CDR3 is missing its conserved closing phenylalanine or tryptophan, this is likely a read error. The CDR3 DNA follows: TGTGCCAGCAGTGGGACTAGCGGGAGGGCCTACGAGCAGTACTCC. Amino acid sequence: CASSGTSGRAYEQYS. This sequence joins TRBV6-1 and TRBJ2-7, with TRBD2 matching 15 bases. The CDR3 has 15 amino acids. V lost 4 bases to trimming and J lost 2 bases; unmatched junction nucleotides: 0. The germline V gene encodes CDR1 MNHNS and CDR2 SASEGT.

Ten or more counts support this clonotype. V gene TRBV28 combines with J gene TRBJ1-5, with D maybe TRBD1 (5 bases). The CDR3 runs 14 residues. Germline lookup yields CDR1 MDHEN and CDR2 SYDVKM. V was cut by 6 bases and J by 3 bases, with 12 bases left in between. This CDR3 reads CASRPGTFNQPQHF. DNA of the CDR3: TGTGCCAGCAGGCCTGGGACCTTCAATCAGCCCCAGCATTTT.

This chain links TRBV5-6 with TRBJ1-5, with D tentatively TRBD1 (6 bases). CDR1 and CDR2 from the germline V gene are SGHDT and YYEEEE. This CDR3 contains 15 residues. V shed 2 bases and J shed 0 bases, with 9 bases lying between them. The CDR3 sequence is CASSLGTNSNQPQHF. Written as DNA, the CDR3 is TGTGCCAGCAGCTTAGGGACAAATAGCAATCAGCCCCAGCATTTT.

This clonotype was recorded at least ten times. Germline and junction disagree at one end, which may indicate a read error. The rearrangement joins TRBV5-1 to TRBJ2-1; D is perhaps TRBD2 (6 bases). CDR1 is SGHRS, CDR2 YFSETQ, per germline. CDR3 length: 14 amino acids. CDR3 bases: TGTGCCAGCAGCTTGGGTCTAGCGAGGAGTGAGCAGTTCTTC. This encodes CASSLGLARSEQFF.

There are many counts of this clonotype. The V gene is TRBV30, the J gene TRBJ2-3; D call uncertain. Trimming pared 3 bases from V and 5 bases from J, leaving 15 bases between. Looked up from germline, CDR1 is GTSNPN and CDR2 is SVGIG (reference sequence). CDR3 length: 14 residues. The CDR3 bases are TGTGCCTGGAGCAACCTAGTGAGTGGAGATACGCAGTATTTT. It codes for CAWSNLVSGDTQYF.